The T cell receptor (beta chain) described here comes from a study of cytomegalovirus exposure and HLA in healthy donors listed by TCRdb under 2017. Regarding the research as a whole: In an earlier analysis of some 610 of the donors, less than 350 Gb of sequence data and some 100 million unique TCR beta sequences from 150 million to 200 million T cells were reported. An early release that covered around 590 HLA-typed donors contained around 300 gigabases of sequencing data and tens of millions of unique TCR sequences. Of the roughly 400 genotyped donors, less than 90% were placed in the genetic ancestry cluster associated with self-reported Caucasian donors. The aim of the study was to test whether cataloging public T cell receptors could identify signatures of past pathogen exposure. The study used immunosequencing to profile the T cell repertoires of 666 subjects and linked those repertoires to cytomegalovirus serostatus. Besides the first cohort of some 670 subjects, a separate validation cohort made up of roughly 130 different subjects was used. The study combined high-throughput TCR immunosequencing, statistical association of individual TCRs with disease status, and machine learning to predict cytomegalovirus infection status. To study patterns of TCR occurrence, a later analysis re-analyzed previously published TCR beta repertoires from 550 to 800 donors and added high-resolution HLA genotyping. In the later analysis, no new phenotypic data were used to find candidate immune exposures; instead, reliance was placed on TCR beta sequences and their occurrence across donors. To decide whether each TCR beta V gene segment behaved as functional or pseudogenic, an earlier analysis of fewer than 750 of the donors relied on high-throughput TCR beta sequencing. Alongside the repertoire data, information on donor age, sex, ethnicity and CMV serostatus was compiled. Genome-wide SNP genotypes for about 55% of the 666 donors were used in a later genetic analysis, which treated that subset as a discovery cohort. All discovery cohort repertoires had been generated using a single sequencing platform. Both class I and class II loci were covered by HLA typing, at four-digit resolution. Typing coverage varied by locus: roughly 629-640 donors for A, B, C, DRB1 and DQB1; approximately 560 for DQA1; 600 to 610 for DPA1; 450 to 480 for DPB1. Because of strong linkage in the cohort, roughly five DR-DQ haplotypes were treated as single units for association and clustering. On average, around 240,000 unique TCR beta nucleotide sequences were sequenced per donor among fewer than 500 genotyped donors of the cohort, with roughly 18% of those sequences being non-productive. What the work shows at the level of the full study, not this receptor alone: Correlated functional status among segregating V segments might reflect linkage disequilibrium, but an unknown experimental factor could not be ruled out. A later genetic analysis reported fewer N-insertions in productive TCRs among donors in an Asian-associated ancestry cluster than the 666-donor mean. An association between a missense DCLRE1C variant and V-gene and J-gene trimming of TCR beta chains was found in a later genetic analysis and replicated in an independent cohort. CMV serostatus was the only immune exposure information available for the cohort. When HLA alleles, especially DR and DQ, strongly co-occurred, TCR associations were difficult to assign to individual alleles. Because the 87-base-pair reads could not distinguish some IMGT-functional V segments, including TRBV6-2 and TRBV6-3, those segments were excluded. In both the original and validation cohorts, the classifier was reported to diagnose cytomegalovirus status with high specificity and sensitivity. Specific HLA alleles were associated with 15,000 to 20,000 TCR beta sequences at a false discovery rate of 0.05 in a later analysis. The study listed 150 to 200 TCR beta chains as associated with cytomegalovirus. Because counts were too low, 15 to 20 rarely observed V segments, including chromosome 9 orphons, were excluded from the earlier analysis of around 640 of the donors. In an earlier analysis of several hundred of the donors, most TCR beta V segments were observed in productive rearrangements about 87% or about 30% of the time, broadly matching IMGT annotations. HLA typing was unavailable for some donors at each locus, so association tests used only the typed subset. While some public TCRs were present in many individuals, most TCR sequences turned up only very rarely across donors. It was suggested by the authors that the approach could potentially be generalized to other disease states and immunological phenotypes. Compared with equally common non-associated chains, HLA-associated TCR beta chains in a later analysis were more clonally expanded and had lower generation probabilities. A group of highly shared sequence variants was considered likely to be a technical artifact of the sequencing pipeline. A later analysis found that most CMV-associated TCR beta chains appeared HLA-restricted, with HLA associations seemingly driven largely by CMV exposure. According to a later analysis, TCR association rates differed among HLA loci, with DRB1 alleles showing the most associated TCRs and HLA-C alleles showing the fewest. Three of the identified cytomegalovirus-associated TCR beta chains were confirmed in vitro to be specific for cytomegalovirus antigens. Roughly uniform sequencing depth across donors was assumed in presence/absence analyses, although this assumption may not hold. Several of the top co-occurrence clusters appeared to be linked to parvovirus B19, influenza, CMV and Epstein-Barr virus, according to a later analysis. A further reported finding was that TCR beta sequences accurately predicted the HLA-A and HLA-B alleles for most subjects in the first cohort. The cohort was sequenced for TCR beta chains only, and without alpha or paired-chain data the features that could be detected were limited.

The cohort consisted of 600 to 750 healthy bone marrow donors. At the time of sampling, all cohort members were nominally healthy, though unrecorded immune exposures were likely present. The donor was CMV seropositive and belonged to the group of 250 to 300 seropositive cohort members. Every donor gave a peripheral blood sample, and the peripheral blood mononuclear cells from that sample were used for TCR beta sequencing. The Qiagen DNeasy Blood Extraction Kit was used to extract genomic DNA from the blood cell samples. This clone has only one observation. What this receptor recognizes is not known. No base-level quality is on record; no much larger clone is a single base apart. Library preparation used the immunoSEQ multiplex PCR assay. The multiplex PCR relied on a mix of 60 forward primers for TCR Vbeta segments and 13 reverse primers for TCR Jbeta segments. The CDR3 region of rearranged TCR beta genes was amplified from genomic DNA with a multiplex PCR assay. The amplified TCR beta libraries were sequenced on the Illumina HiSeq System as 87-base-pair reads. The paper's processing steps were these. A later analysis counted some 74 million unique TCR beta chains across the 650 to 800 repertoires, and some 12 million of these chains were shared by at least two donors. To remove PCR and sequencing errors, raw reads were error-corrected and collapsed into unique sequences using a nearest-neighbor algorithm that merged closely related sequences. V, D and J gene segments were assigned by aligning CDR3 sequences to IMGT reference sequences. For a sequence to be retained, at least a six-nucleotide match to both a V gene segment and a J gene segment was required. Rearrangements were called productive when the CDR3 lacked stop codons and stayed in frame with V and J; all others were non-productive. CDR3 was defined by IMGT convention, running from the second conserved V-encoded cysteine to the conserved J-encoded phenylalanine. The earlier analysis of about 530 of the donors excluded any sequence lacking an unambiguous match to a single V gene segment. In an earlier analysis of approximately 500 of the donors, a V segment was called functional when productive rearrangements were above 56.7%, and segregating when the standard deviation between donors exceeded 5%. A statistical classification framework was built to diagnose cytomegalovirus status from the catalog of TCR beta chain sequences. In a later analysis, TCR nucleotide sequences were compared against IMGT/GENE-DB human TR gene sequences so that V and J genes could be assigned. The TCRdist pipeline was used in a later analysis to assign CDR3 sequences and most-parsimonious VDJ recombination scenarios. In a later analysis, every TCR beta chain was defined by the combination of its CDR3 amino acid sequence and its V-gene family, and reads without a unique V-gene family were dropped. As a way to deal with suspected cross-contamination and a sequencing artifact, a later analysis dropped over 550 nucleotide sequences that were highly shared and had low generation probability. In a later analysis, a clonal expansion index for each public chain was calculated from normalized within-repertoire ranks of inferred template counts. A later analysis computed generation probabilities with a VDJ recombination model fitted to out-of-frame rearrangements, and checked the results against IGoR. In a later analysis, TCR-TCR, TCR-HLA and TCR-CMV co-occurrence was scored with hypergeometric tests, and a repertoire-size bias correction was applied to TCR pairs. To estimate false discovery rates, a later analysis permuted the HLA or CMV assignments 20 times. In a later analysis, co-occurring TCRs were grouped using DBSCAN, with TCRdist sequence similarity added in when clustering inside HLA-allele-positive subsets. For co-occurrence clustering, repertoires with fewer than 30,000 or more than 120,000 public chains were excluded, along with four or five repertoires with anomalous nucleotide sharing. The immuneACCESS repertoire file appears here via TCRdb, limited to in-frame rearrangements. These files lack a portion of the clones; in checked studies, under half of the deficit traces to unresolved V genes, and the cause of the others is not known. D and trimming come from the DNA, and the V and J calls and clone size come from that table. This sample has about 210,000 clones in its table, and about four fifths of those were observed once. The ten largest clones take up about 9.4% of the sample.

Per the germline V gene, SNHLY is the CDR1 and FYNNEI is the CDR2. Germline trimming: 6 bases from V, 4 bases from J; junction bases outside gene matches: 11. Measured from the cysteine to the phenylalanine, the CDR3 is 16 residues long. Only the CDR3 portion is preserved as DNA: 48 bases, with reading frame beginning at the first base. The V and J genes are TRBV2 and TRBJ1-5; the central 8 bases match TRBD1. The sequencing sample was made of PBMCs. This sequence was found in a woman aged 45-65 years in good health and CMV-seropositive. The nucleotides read TGTGCCAGCAGGGAGGATGGACAGGGATCAAATCAGCCCCAGCATTTT. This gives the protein CASREDGQGSNQPQHF.